The 21 T cell receptor beta chains in this list originate from one sample, sequenced in a study of OX40 agonist ivuxolimab in advanced cancers. Produced via immunoSEQ multiplex PCR; TCRdb's table is partial and in-frame only. The table includes 35,000 or so clones, 76% detected once. The source material was CD4+ or CD8+ T cells sorted from blood, sampled in a trial of the OX40 agonist ivuxolimab. The receptors shown here come from an adult with an advanced solid tumor such as melanoma, head and neck, liver or kidney cancer.

The V call is TRBV6-5, the J call TRBJ1-5; the D gene is possibly TRBD1 (5 bases). The V and J ends lost 6 bases and 2 bases respectively, with 14 bases between them. CDR3 length: 15 amino acids. Germline lookup yields CDR1 MNHEY and CDR2 SVGAGI. The CDR3 is CASSRDGAGNQPQHF. The CDR3 nucleotides read TGTGCCAGCAGCCGGGACGGAGCCGGCAATCAGCCCCAGCATTTT.

This clone was picked up one time. The CDR3 nucleotides are TGTGCCAGCAGCCCCCTAGCATCGGCAGGGGGCAGGGGAACTGAAGCTTTCTTT. It codes for CASSPLASAGGRGTEAFF. V usage is TRBV7-6 and J usage is TRBJ1-1, with 8 positions matching TRBD1. Per germline, CDR1 SGHVS and CDR2 FNYEAQ. This CDR3 has 18 residues. Trimming cost V 5 bases and J 5 bases; bases outside gene matches: 19.

The rearrangement uses TRBV4-1 and TRBJ2-7; the D gene is possibly TRBD1 (6 bases). Germline V gene sequence: CDR1 MGHRA, CDR2 YSYEKL. This CDR3 spans 14 amino acids. Trimming took 3 bases from V and 1 from J, leaving 10 bases between them. CDR3: CASSQLQGSYEQYF. The CDR3 DNA sequence: TGCGCCAGCAGCCAGTTACAGGGATCCTACGAGCAGTACTTC.

A few counts support this clone. The chain links TRBV14 to TRBJ1-3; no clear D gene. The CDR3 is 12 amino acids. Trimming cost V 3 bases and J 2 bases, with 2 bases left between them. Per the germline V gene, CDR1 is SGHDN and CDR2 is FVKESK. The CDR3 DNA sequence: TGTGCCAGCAGCCAGCCTGGAAACACCATATATTTT. This translates into CASSQPGNTIYF.

The J gene is TRBJ1-2, the V gene TRBV28; weak D call: TRBD1 (6 bases). Germline values: CDR1 MDHEN, CDR2 SYDVKM. The ends were cut back, 7 bases at V and 4 bases at J, with 19 bases in the middle. This CDR3 spans 15 amino acids. The CDR3 nucleotides are TGTGCCAGCACCTTACCATCGGACAGAGTCTATGGCTACACCTTC. Its protein product is CASTLPSDRVYGYTF.

J is TRBJ2-5 and V is TRBV30; D is perhaps TRBD2 (6 bases). Germline V gene data show CDR1 as GTSNPN and CDR2 as SVGIG (reference sequence). The CDR3 has 14 amino acids. V shed 3 bases and J shed 2 bases, with 13 bases lying between them. This CDR3 is CAWRAAGRQETQYF. CDR3 DNA: TGTGCCTGGAGGGCGGCAGGGAGGCAAGAGACCCAGTACTTC.

The V gene is TRBV2, the J gene TRBJ1-1; D is perhaps TRBD1 (5 bases). This CDR3 has 16 residues. CDR1 is SNHLY and CDR2 is FYNNEI in the germline V gene. Trimming left V 0 bases short and J 1 base short, with 12 bases between. The CDR3 is CASSEAAGRRNTEAFF. CDR3 nucleotide sequence: TGTGCCAGCAGTGAAGCCGCGGGGCGGCGGAACACTGAAGCTTTCTTT.

The J gene is TRBJ1-3, the V gene TRBV10-2; weak D call: TRBD1 (5 bases). V was trimmed by 6 bases and J by 3 bases, leaving 12 bases between them. The germline gives CDR1 WSHSY, CDR2 SAAADI. The CDR3 sequence is 14 residues long. This CDR3 reads CASRTTVGGNTIYF. The CDR3, as DNA: TGCGCCAGCAGGACGACAGTAGGTGGAAACACCATATATTTT.

This chain uses TRBV10-3 with TRBJ1-1; 7 bases are a match to TRBD1. Germline lookup yields CDR1 ENHRY and CDR2 SYGVKD. V was pared by 2 bases and J by 3 bases, with 0 bases of the junction left unmatched. The CDR3 has 13 residues. The CDR3 sequence: CAISEDRDTEAFF. CDR3 nucleotide sequence: TGTGCCATCAGTGAGGACAGGGACACTGAAGCTTTCTTT.

CDR3 bases: TGTGCCAGCAGCGTAGAAGGGATGGGTTCACCCCTCCACTTT. Translation gives CASSVEGMGSPLHF. V gene TRBV9 combines with J gene TRBJ1-6; D gene unclear. The V gene's germline CDR1 is SGDLS and CDR2 YYNGEE. V was cut by 0 bases and J by 9 bases, with 10 bases left in between. This CDR3 contains 14 residues.

This clone was seen once. V is TRBV9 and J is TRBJ2-1; 7 nucleotides match TRBD2. Germline values: CDR1 SGDLS, CDR2 YYNGEE. The CDR3 consists of 20 residues. The trim removed 0 bases at V and 0 bases at J, leaving 15 bases unmatched. The CDR3 coding sequence is TGTGCCAGCAGCGTAGAGCCAGCGGGGACCCCAACCCGCTCCTACAATGAGCAGTTCTTC. It yields the protein CASSVEPAGTPTRSYNEQFF.

This clone has just a few counts. V usage is TRBV11-2 and J usage is TRBJ2-3; 14 nucleotides line up with TRBD2. V lost 5 bases, J lost 8 bases, and 15 bases stayed unmatched. The CDR3 runs to 18 residues. Germline V gene lookup returns CDR1 SGHAT and CDR2 FQNNGV. CDR3 bases: TGTGCCAGCAGCACTCTTACCGGACTAGCGGGGGGATACGGTACGCAGTATTTT. It specifies CASSTLTGLAGGYGTQYF.

This sequence joins TRBV11-2 and TRBJ2-7; D might be TRBD2 (6 bases). The CDR3 sequence is 15 residues long. Germline CDR1 SGHAT, CDR2 FQNNGV. The V end lost 6 bases, the J end lost 6 bases, and 21 bases lay between the germline ends. The CDR3 sequence is CASRPQGGRYGEQYF. DNA of the CDR3: TGTGCCAGCAGACCCCAGGGAGGTCGCTACGGCGAGCAGTACTTC. Looking up the rest from reference TRBV11-2 and TRBJ2-7 gives the full variable domain: EAGVAQSPRYKIIEKRQSVAFWCNPISGHATLYWYQQILGQGPKLLIQFQNNGVVDDSQLPKDRFSAERLKGVDSTLKIQPAKLEDSAVYLCASRPQGGRYGEQYFGPGTRLTVT.

The chain carries TRBV5-1 and TRBJ1-1; 9 nucleotides line up with TRBD1. CDR3 size: 14 residues. V lost 3 bases to trimming and J lost 4 bases; unmatched junction nucleotides: 4. CDR1 SGHRS and CDR2 YFSETQ come from the germline V gene. CDR3 amino acids: CASSSEDRGTEAFF. The DNA for the CDR3 is TGCGCCAGCAGCTCGGAGGACAGGGGCACTGAAGCTTTCTTT.

The chain couples TRBV30 to TRBJ2-3, with TRBD1 identical over 9 bases. The ends lost 2 bases at V and 10 bases at J; junction bases unmatched: 4. The CDR3 contains 12 residues. Germline assignment: CDR1 GTSNPN and CDR2 SVGIG (reference sequence). The DNA of the CDR3 is TGTGCCTGGAGTTCTGGGGACAGGGCGCAGTATTTT. Protein product: CAWSSGDRAQYF.

The gene calls are TRBV6-1 and TRBJ2-2, with a possible D match to TRBD1 (6 bases). The ends were cut back, 8 bases at V and 5 bases at J, with 15 bases in the middle. CDR3 length equals 14 residues. Germline V gives CDR1 MNHNS, CDR2 SASEGT. CDR3 bases: TGTGCCAGCCGACAACTAGGGACAACCGGGGAGCTGTTTTTT. It codes for CASRQLGTTGELFF.

This chain uses TRBV4-1 with TRBJ2-7; D gene ambiguous. Trimming shortened V by 0 bases and J by 1 base, and 16 bases separated the two germline ends. This CDR3 is 17 amino acids long. Germline V lookup: CDR1 MGHRA, CDR2 YSYEKL. The CDR3 region is CASSQDPRLPSSYEQYF. The CDR3 DNA is TGCGCCAGCAGCCAAGATCCCAGGTTACCATCATCCTACGAGCAGTACTTC.

The V and J genes are TRBV6-5 and TRBJ2-7; D may be TRBD1 or TRBD2 (5 bases each). The CDR3 runs 15 residues. CDR1 MNHEY and CDR2 SVGAGI come from the germline V gene. Trimming pared 0 bases from V and 7 bases from J, leaving 16 bases between. CDR3 nucleotides: TGTGCCAGCAGTTACTCGGGGACGGGCTTAGATGAGCAGTACTTC. This gives the protein CASSYSGTGLDEQYF.

The chain carries TRBV6-9 and TRBJ1-4, with 8 bases identical to TRBD1. The V and J ends lost 4 bases and 10 bases, in that order; junction bases with no gene match: 8. In germline, CDR1 is MNHGY, CDR2 SVAAGI. The CDR3 length is 14 residues. The CDR3 coding sequence is TGTGCCAGCAGTTGGAGGACAGGGAGGAGAAAACTGTTTTTT. This encodes CASSWRTGRRKLFF.

This clone was observed a single time. This chain uses TRBV2 with TRBJ2-1; D remains unclear. CDR1 is SNHLY, CDR2 FYNNEI, per germline. The CDR3 is 10 residues long. V lost 7 bases, J lost 8 bases, and 6 bases lay in between. The CDR3 nucleotides are TGTGCCAGCACCTGGGATGAGCAGTTCTTC. This codes for CASTWDEQFF.

The chain uses TRBV18 and TRBJ1-1; weak D call: TRBD1 (6 bases). CDR3 length equals 13 residues. CDR1 KGHSH and CDR2 LQKENI come from the germline V gene. V lost 4 bases, J lost 11 bases, and 17 bases lay in between. The CDR3 here is CASSRQGQGDAFF. DNA for the CDR3: TGTGCCAGCTCACGCCAGGGGCAAGGAGACGCTTTCTTT.